Reported below is one T cell receptor (beta chain). The antigen is not known. This CDR3 region has 13 residues. Germline V CDR1 and CDR2: MNHEY, SMNVEV (reference sequence). V lost 5 bases, J lost 2 bases, and 9 bases lay in between. This specimen comes from a study of a mutant IDH1 vaccine in newly diagnosed glioma. Study-wide background: Across weeks 1, 3, 5, 7, 11, 15, 19 and 23, patients received a vaccination each time, eight in all. Sex distribution of treated patients was about 62% male and 37.5% female; mean age was 40.4 years.

Time point meaning: week 23, last vaccination. What each vaccine dose contained was 300 ug of mutant IDH1 20-mer peptide, accompanied by topical imiquimod. Newly diagnosed WHO grade 3 or 4 IDH1-mutant, ATRX-lost astrocytomas were identified in the donors. Using immunoSEQ multiplex PCR, the repertoire was profiled, and TCRdb retains in-frame clones only, with some absent. The sample includes roughly 60,000 clones, roughly 81% of them seen just once. This TCR derives from a man aged 30 to 39 with glioma. J is TRBJ1-1 and V is TRBV27; no clear D. The sample here was PBMCs, taken from a glioma patient whose treatment included an IDH1 peptide vaccine. The CDR3 region has the DNA TGTGCCAGCAGTGACTACCTTAACACTGAAGCTTTCTTT. As protein: CASSDYLNTEAFF.